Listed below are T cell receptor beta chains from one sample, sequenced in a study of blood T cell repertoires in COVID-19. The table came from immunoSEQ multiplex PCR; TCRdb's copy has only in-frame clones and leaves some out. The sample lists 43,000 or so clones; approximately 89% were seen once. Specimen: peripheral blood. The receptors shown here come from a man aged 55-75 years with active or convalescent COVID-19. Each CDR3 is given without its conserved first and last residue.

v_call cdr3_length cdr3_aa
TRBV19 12 ASSPRQINQPQH
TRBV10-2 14 ASRDLQGIWNTEAF
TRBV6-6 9 ASSSGETQY
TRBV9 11 ASSGQSTDTQY
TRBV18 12 ASVPDSNTGELF
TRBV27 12 ASSRGQGNEKLF
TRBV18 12 ASSPMTGETEAF
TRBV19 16 ASSVRLRQGAPLGEQY
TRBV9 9 ASGLPGPMY
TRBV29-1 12 SAETGSGVEKLF
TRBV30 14 AWIPDRGRVSGGYT
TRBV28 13 ASSPTGQGDSPLH
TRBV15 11 ATSTQGTYGYT
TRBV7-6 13 ASSPGQGLYGELF
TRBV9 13 ASSVDGWPNEKLF
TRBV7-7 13 ASSLGQGVEYGYT
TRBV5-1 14 ASSLAGQGGQETQY
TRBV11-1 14 ASSLARQTSGNTIY
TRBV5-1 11 ASSLSGSDTQY
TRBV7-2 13 ASSLTDGANYGYT
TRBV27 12 ASSFTSTAGKQY
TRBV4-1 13 ASSQDRTGYNEQF
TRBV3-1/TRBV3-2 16 ASSQGRLAGGVYNEQF
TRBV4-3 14 ASSQDREGGGTEAF
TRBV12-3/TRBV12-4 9 ASSRQGPQH
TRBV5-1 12 ASSLWGLSYEQY
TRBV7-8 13 ASSLGTQTGGELF
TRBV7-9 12 ASSLIRSGNTIY
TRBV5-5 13 ASSPEGLAGFEQF
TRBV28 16 ASKKLAGRVAVNYGYT
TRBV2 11 ASSQDRLYGYT
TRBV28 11 ASSWTRLYEQY
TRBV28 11 ASSQGEDTEAF
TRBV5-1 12 ASSSTGMNTEAF
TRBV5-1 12 ASSQQVTNTEAF
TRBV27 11 ASGGGRADEQF
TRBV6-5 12 ASRDGTRVYEQY
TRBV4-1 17 ASSQVDLGFPRSNQPQH
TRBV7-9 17 ASSPFPPESGQIIEKLF
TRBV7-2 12 ASSPEGTVYGYT
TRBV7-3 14 ASSLPSGGAGETQY
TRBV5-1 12 ASSRTSGQETQY
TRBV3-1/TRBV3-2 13 ASSRRGMGNEKLF
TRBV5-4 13 ASSLGRDRSFEAF
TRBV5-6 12 ASSLVGQNYGYT
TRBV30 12 AWSVLITDTEAF
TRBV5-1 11 ASSLARGETQY
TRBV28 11 ASSLDGGTEAF
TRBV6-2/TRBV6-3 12 ASSYAGLGETQY
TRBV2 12 ASSVSLENYGYT
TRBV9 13 ASSALGTDNYGYT
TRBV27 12 ASSLFTQPGELF
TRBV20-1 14 SASEASGAYQETQY
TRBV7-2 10 ASSLAGGEVS
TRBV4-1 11 ASSQTSLTEQY
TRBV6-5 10 ASNPPRDTQY
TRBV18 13 ASSWTGGWDTEAF
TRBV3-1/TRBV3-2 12 ASSQGTLQETQY
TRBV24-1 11 ATSRQGGEKLF